This note documents a single T cell receptor (beta chain) sequence. Its antigen remains unidentified. The entry originates in a study of OX40 agonist ivuxolimab in advanced cancers. Across the whole study: The study treated patients with ivuxolimab, an agonistic anti-OX40 (CD134) antibody. Whole-study findings and limits: Low normalized T-cell clonal expansion was additionally recorded for some nonresponders. Averaged across samples, CD8+ T cells carried more expanded clones than CD4+ did. By week 6 at 0.1 to 3.0 mg/kg, blood CD4+ and CD8+ T cells had expanded clonally.

Measured with immunoSEQ multiplex PCR; TCRdb has only the in-frame clones, and not every one. The top ten clones hold 2% to 2.5% of a sample with approximately 17,000 clones, approximately 82% of them seen once. There are 16 residues in the CDR3. Trimming took 5 bases from V and 4 from J; bases not matched to a gene: 10. Germline V CDR1 and CDR2: SGHAT, FQNNGV. The source was CD4+ or CD8+ T cells sorted from blood, collected in a trial of the OX40 agonist ivuxolimab. The chain recombines TRBV11-2 with TRBJ1-5, with 8 bases identical to TRBD1. This clonotype originated in an adult with an advanced solid tumor such as melanoma, head and neck, liver or kidney cancer. DNA for the CDR3: TGTGCCAGCAGCCCGAGGACAGGGATGGGAAATCAGCCCCAGCATTTT. This sequence encodes CASSPRTGMGNQPQHF.